The 7 T cell receptor beta chains below come from one sample, sequenced in a study of cytomegalovirus exposure and HLA in healthy donors. Amplification used 60 Vbeta primers and 13 Jbeta primers. This table comes from immunoSEQ multiplex PCR, and its TCRdb copy is limited to in-frame clones, with some not included. The sample lists some 120,000 clones; roughly 79% were seen once. Sequencing input: PBMCs. The receptors were sampled from a woman between 35 and 50 years old in good health and CMV-seronegative.

This chain joins TRBV11-2 and TRBJ2-2; D is uncertain. The CDR3 length is 15 residues. V gave up 3 bases and J gave up 4 bases, with 12 bases separating them. The germline CDR1 and CDR2 sequences are SGHAT and FQNNGV. The CDR3 region has the DNA TGTGCCAGCAGCTTCCGCTGGGCAGGCACCGGGGAGCTGTTTTTT. Its protein is CASSFRWAGTGELFF.

In this sample, this clone turned up a few times. The V call is TRBV2, the J call TRBJ2-2; TRBD2 agrees at 9 bases. CDR3 length equals 15 residues. After removal of 2 bases from V and 4 bases from J, the junction contained 2 bases not matched to a gene. Germline V gene data show CDR1 as SNHLY and CDR2 as FYNNEI. CDR3 region: CASSETSGPTGELFF. CDR3 sequence (DNA): TGTGCCAGCAGTGAAACTAGCGGGCCCACCGGGGAGCTGTTTTTT.

The chain employs TRBV11-2 and TRBJ1-5, with no clear D. Germline assignment: CDR1 SGHAT and CDR2 FQNNGV. This CDR3 region has 14 residues. Between the trimmed V and J ends, which lost 5 bases and 3 bases, there was a span of 11 bases. The CDR3 sequence is CASSRGYDNQPQHF. In DNA form, the CDR3 reads TGTGCCAGCAGCCGAGGGTACGACAATCAGCCCCAGCATTTT.

The J gene is TRBJ2-7, the V gene TRBV7-9; D uncertain. V lost 4 bases to trimming and J lost 1 base, with 11 bases between them. The germline V gene has CDR1 SEHNR and CDR2 FQNEAQ (reference sequence). The CDR3 is made up of 14 amino acids. The CDR3 loop reads CASSSRARSYEQYF. As DNA, the CDR3 is TGTGCCAGCAGCTCCCGTGCCAGGTCCTACGAGCAGTACTTC.

The chain has TRBV5-1 and TRBJ1-2, with a weak D call TRBD1 (6 bases). V was trimmed by 4 bases and J by 6 bases, leaving 22 bases between them. This CDR3 is built from 16 residues. Germline-derived CDR1 and CDR2 are SGHRS and YFSETQ. The CDR3 DNA reads TGCGCCAGCAGCCAGGACAGAGCGTTAGGGGGAAATGGCTACACCTTC. This codes for CASSQDRALGGNGYTF.

This sequence joins TRBV7-9 and TRBJ1-5; 7 bases agree with TRBD1. The trim removed 8 bases at V and 3 bases at J, leaving 7 bases unmatched. The CDR3 has 14 amino acids. Germline V lookup: CDR1 SEHNR, CDR2 FQNEAQ (reference sequence). This CDR3 reads CASQPDRDNQPQHF. CDR3 nucleotides: TGTGCCAGCCAACCCGACAGGGACAATCAGCCCCAGCATTTT.

This clone appeared a single time. The rearrangement joins TRBV5-1 to TRBJ2-3, with D perhaps TRBD2 (7 bases). Germline V gives CDR1 SGHRS, CDR2 YFSETQ. The length of the CDR3 is 15 residues. The V end was cut by 0 bases, the J end by 4 bases, with 12 bases between. The CDR3: CASSLAVGGADTQYF. CDR3 bases: TGCGCCAGCAGCTTGGCGGTAGGGGGGGCAGATACGCAGTATTTT. The complete variable domain, with remaining parts taken from reference TRBV5-1 and TRBJ2-3, reads KAGVTQTPRYLIKTRGQQVTLSCSPISGHRSVSWYQQTPGQGLQFLFEYFSETQRNKGNFPGRFSGRQFSNSRSEMNVSTLELGDSALYLCASSLAVGGADTQYFGPGTRLTVL.